Below are 27 T cell receptor beta chains sequenced from a single sample in a study of radiotherapy plus CTLA-4 blockade in lung cancer. Sequenced by immunoSEQ multiplex PCR; TCRdb stores in-frame clones only, minus some. The sample consists of approximately 80,000 clones, 60% to 85% of them appearing once. Source: peripheral blood, taken from a patient treated with radiotherapy plus ipilimumab. The origin of the receptors is a human donor with non-small cell lung cancer whose response to radiotherapy plus ipilimumab could not be evaluated. Some clones in this sample may be carry-over from other donors' samples.

V is TRBV28 and J is TRBJ2-2, with 10 bases identical to TRBD2. Germline V lookup: CDR1 MDHEN, CDR2 SYDVKM. With V trimmed by 3 bases and J by 6 bases, 4 bases remained unmatched. The CDR3 is made up of 15 amino acids. The CDR3 DNA reads as TGTGCCAGCAGTTTTTGGACTAGCGGAGCCGGGGAGCTGTTTTTT. It is translated as CASSFWTSGAGELFF. Filled out from reference TRBV28 and TRBJ2-2, the complete variable domain reads DVKVTQSSRYLVKRTGEKVFLECVQDMDHENMFWYRQDPGLGLRLIYFSYDVKMKEKGDIPEGYSVSREKKERFSLILESASTNQTSMYLCASSFWTSGAGELFFGEGSRLTVL.

The chain links TRBV7-2 to TRBJ2-7; D call uncertain. The ends were cut back, 4 bases at V and 3 bases at J, with 4 bases in the middle. Looked up from germline, CDR1 is SGHTA and CDR2 is FQGNSA. The CDR3 spans 11 residues. In DNA, the CDR3 is TGTGCCAGCAGCTCCCTCTACGAGCAGTACTTC. Translation gives CASSSLYEQYF.

V and J are TRBV29-1 and TRBJ2-3; 13 nucleotides agree with TRBD2. After removal of 4 bases from V and 1 base from J, the junction contained 8 bases not matched to a gene. The germline gives CDR1 SQVTM, CDR2 ANQGSEA. This CDR3 is built from 17 residues. In DNA form, the CDR3 reads TGCAGCGTTGCCGGGACTAGCGGGGAAGGGGGCACAGATACGCAGTATTTT. It specifies CSVAGTSGEGGTDTQYF.

This sequence joins TRBV12-5 and TRBJ2-7; tentative D call: TRBD1 (6 bases). This CDR3 comprises 16 residues. CDR1 is LGHNT, CDR2 FRNRAP, per germline. Trimming pared 0 bases from V and 2 bases from J, leaving 14 bases between. The CDR3 nucleotides are TGTGCTAGTGGTTTGGTAATTCAGGGGCCGCCCTACGAGCAGTACTTC. Protein product: CASGLVIQGPPYEQYF.

Of note for this clone: Within the sample, other DNA sequences also encode this same CDR3. The rearrangement joins TRBV7-3 to TRBJ2-5, with TRBD2 as a possible D gene (6 bases). V lost 1 base and J lost 2, with 8 bases in between. Germline V gene lookup returns CDR1 SGHTA and CDR2 FQGTGA. The CDR3 consists of 14 residues. CDR3 sequence: CASSLNGGQETQYF. Here the CDR3 DNA reads TGTGCCAGCAGCTTAAACGGGGGTCAAGAGACCCAGTACTTC.

V gene TRBV19 combines with J gene TRBJ1-6, with TRBD1 matching 8 bases. The V gene's germline CDR1 is LNHDA and CDR2 SQIVND (reference sequence). This CDR3 comprises 14 residues. V was pared by 4 bases and J by 14 bases, with 10 bases of the junction left unmatched. CDR3 nucleotides: TGTGCCAGTAGTACCACAGGGGGAGCTGTCACCCTCCACTTT. This codes for CASSTTGGAVTLHF.

This clone showed up just once. V is TRBV19 and J is TRBJ1-2; TRBD1 matches 7 bases. Germline V CDR1 and CDR2: LNHDA, SQIVND (reference sequence). Trimming took 10 bases from V and 0 from J; bases not matched to a gene: 5. This CDR3 has 13 residues. The CDR3 reads CANRDSTNYGYTF. CDR3 DNA: TGTGCCAACCGGGACAGTACTAACTATGGCTACACCTTC.

The CDR3 is CASSVGPDSGNTIYF. CDR3 in DNA: TGTGCCAGCAGCGTAGGGCCAGACTCTGGAAACACCATATATTTT. This chain uses TRBV9 with TRBJ1-3; D is ambiguous. The CDR3 consists of 15 residues. Germline loops: CDR1 SGDLS, CDR2 YYNGEE. The V end was cut by 0 bases, the J end by 0 bases, with 7 bases between.

This clone is a singleton in its sample. This chain uses TRBV29-1 with TRBJ1-4, with D possibly matching TRBD1 (6 bases). CDR1 and CDR2 (germline): SQVTM, ANQGSEA. The CDR3 loop spans 13 amino acids. Trimming took 6 bases from V and 1 from J, leaving 9 bases between them. CDR3 residues: CSVEQGTNEKLFF. The CDR3 coding sequence is TGCAGCGTAGAACAGGGAACTAATGAAAAACTGTTTTTT. Full variable domain (missing parts from reference TRBV29-1 and TRBJ1-4): SAVISQKPSRDICQRGTSLTIQCQVDSQVTMMFWYRQQPGQSLTLIATANQGSEATYESGFVIDKFPISRPNLTFSTLTVSNMSPEDSSIYLCSVEQGTNEKLFFGSGTQLSVL.

This chain joins TRBV18 and TRBJ2-1, with TRBD2 as a possible D gene (6 bases). CDR1 and CDR2 from the germline V gene are KGHSH and LQKENI. The CDR3 runs 17 residues. The germline V and J ends were trimmed by 4 bases and 5 bases, with 21 bases remaining between them. The DNA of the CDR3 is TGTGCCAGCTCACTCGGACTGACTAGTTCAACACACAATGAGCAGTTCTTC. It codes for CASSLGLTSSTHNEQFF.

This chain connects TRBV5-1 to TRBJ2-3; 7 bases are a match to TRBD1. Germline V lookup: CDR1 SGHRS, CDR2 YFSETQ. J was trimmed by 1 base and V by 4 bases; bases with no gene match: 21. The CDR3 totals 20 residues. CDR3 in DNA: TGCGCCAGCAGCCCATCCCTTGGCCCCCACACCGGGACAGGCACAGATACGCAGTATTTT. Residues: CASSPSLGPHTGTGTDTQYF.

This sequence joins TRBV27 and TRBJ1-6; the D gene is possibly TRBD1 (6 bases). V was trimmed by 5 bases and J by 9 bases, leaving 14 bases between them. This CDR3 is 14 amino acids long. Germline CDR1 and CDR2: MNHEY and SMNVEV (reference sequence). The DNA for the CDR3 is TGTGCCAGCAGTCAGGACAGAGGGACTTCACCCCTCCACTTT. Translation gives CASSQDRGTSPLHF.

The V and J genes are TRBV18 and TRBJ2-3, with D possibly TRBD2 on 5 matching bases. The CDR3 runs to 18 residues. The germline gives CDR1 KGHSH, CDR2 LQKENI. V lost 6 bases to trimming and J lost 0 bases, with 22 bases between them. CDR3 bases: TGTGCCAGCTCGATGGATTTCCCCGGACGGGGTAGCACAGATACGCAGTATTTT. It specifies CASSMDFPGRGSTDTQYF.

V is TRBV9 and J is TRBJ1-1; 8 bases map to TRBD1. Germline V gene sequence: CDR1 SGDLS, CDR2 YYNGEE. Germline trimming cut 4 bases from V and 1 base from J; bases unmatched to any gene: 6. The CDR3 contains 15 residues. The CDR3 sequence is CASSPRTGTNTEAFF. For the CDR3, the DNA is TGTGCCAGCAGCCCCCGGACAGGGACGAACACTGAAGCTTTCTTT.

For the CDR3, the DNA is TGTGCCAGCCGACAGGGCATGAACACTGAAGCTTTCTTT. Its translation: CASRQGMNTEAFF. The V gene is TRBV19, the J gene TRBJ1-1; TRBD1 aligns across 7 bases. From germline, CDR1 is LNHDA and CDR2 SQIVND (reference sequence). The J segment lost 0 bases and the V segment lost 9 bases, leaving 4 bases of the junction unmatched. This CDR3 is built from 13 residues.

This clone turned up a few times. The rearrangement joins TRBV11-3 to TRBJ2-2; 11 bases agree with TRBD1. CDR1 is SGHNT and CDR2 is YENEEA in the germline V gene. This CDR3 is 17 amino acids long. Losses at the gene ends were 6 bases for V and 0 bases for J; bases not matched to a gene: 6. The chain's CDR3 is CASSPGQGASNTGELFF. The CDR3 DNA follows: TGTGCCAGCAGTCCAGGACAGGGGGCCTCGAACACCGGGGAGCTGTTTTTT.

This clone is categorized as medium-sized. The CDR3 DNA reads as TGTGCCAGCAGTTCCTGGGGAGGAGCTTTCTATGGCTACACCTTC. Protein product: CASSSWGGAFYGYTF. The chain links TRBV2 to TRBJ1-2; unclear D gene. The CDR3 length is 15 residues. Germline V CDR1 and CDR2: SNHLY, FYNNEI. The V end was cut by 5 bases, the J end by 4 bases, with 17 bases between.

The CDR3 DNA is TGCGCCAGCAGCTTCACAGGGGCGAACACTGAAGCTTTCTTT. Translated: CASSFTGANTEAFF. The chain joins TRBV5-1 to TRBJ1-1, with 7 positions matching TRBD1. CDR3 size: 14 residues. The V and J ends lost 2 bases and 1 base, in that order; junction bases with no gene match: 2. Germline V CDR1 and CDR2: SGHRS, YFSETQ.

This clone has just one count. V is TRBV5-1 and J is TRBJ2-3; 9 bases agree with TRBD2. CDR3 size: 15 residues. V trimming: 4 bases; J trimming: 5 bases; junction bases outside the gene matches: 8. The germline V gene has CDR1 SGHRS and CDR2 YFSETQ. The CDR3 loop reads CASSLQSGGLDTQYF. As DNA, the CDR3 is TGCGCCAGCAGCCTCCAGAGCGGGGGGTTAGATACGCAGTATTTT.

This clone was seen a handful of times. This chain uses TRBV5-5 with TRBJ1-6; 9 positions agree with TRBD1. Germline loops: CDR1 SGHKS, CDR2 YYEKEE (reference sequence). V shed 4 bases, J shed 9 bases, and the junction held 8 bases outside the gene matches. The CDR3 sequence is 15 residues long. The CDR3 nucleotides read TGTGCCAGCAGCCCGGGACCGGGACAGGGTTCACCCCTCCACTTT. Its protein product is CASSPGPGQGSPLHF.

Remarks on this clone: The same CDR3 can be traced to other DNA sequences in this sample. This chain uses TRBV4-1 with TRBJ1-2; 7 bases fit TRBD1. Germline lookup yields CDR1 MGHRA and CDR2 YSYEKL. The junction had 12 bases not matched to a gene; V was cut back by 3 bases and J by 8 bases. The CDR3 has 15 amino acids. The CDR3 protein is CASSQVSTGVSGYTF. The CDR3 nucleotides read TGCGCCAGCAGCCAGGTATCAACAGGGGTTTCGGGCTACACCTTC.

The chain couples TRBV29-1 to TRBJ2-5; a weak D match, TRBD1 (5 bases). V lost 6 bases to trimming and J lost 2 bases, with 13 bases between them. CDR3 length: 13 amino acids. Per the germline V gene, CDR1 is SQVTM and CDR2 is ANQGSEA. This chain's CDR3 is CSVVLAGQETQYF. The CDR3, as DNA: TGCAGCGTGGTTCTGGCAGGGCAAGAGACCCAGTACTTC.

The chain has TRBV30 and TRBJ2-1; D is undetermined. The CDR3 covers 14 residues. V gave up 4 bases and J gave up 9 bases, with 19 bases separating them. CDR1 GTSNPN and CDR2 SVGIG come from the germline V gene (reference sequence). CDR3 protein: CAWKLWPSPGEQFF. The CDR3 DNA sequence: TGTGCCTGGAAGCTATGGCCCTCACCAGGTGAGCAGTTCTTC.

The chain uses TRBV11-2 and TRBJ2-1; 9 bases are a match to TRBD2. The V and J ends lost 1 base and 4 bases, in that order; junction bases with no gene match: 5. The CDR3 extends over 16 amino acids. CDR1 SGHAT and CDR2 FQNNGV come from the germline V gene. CDR3 amino acids: CASSLVGSGGYNEQFF. CDR3 in DNA: TGTGCCAGCAGCTTAGTGGGTAGCGGGGGTTACAATGAGCAGTTCTTC. Filled out from reference TRBV11-2 and TRBJ2-1, the complete variable domain reads EAGVAQSPRYKIIEKRQSVAFWCNPISGHATLYWYQQILGQGPKLLIQFQNNGVVDDSQLPKDRFSAERLKGVDSTLKIQPAKLEDSAVYLCASSLVGSGGYNEQFFGPGTRLTVL.

J is TRBJ2-1 and V is TRBV5-4, with 9 bases fitting TRBD2. CDR1 and CDR2 (germline): SGHNT, YYREEE (reference sequence). The length of the CDR3 is 17 residues. Trimming took 2 bases from V and 3 from J; bases not matched to a gene: 9. The CDR3 DNA reads as TGTGCCAGCAGCTTAGCGGGGGGTGGGCGGTTCTACAATGAGCAGTTCTTC. Encoded protein: CASSLAGGGRFYNEQFF.

V and J are TRBV7-9 and TRBJ2-7; 10 bases match TRBD2. After removal of 4 bases from V and 2 bases from J, the junction contained 5 bases not matched to a gene. The CDR3 sequence is 15 residues long. Germline V CDR1 and CDR2: SEHNR, FQNEAQ (reference sequence). The CDR3 region has the DNA TGTGCCAGCAGCTCCCGACTAGCGGGTACCTACGAGCAGTACTTC. It translates to CASSSRLAGTYEQYF.

This rearrangement joins TRBV13 to TRBJ2-7; TRBD1 aligns across 9 bases. Germline V lookup: CDR1 PRHDT, CDR2 FYEKMQ (reference sequence). The junction had 7 bases not matched to a gene; V was cut back by 5 bases and J by 5 bases. CDR3 size: 14 residues. The CDR3 DNA follows: TGTGCCAGCAGCCAGGGGACAGGGTTCAACGAGCAGTACTTC. It translates to CASSQGTGFNEQYF.